The 7 T cell receptor beta chains below come from one sample, sequenced in a study of cytomegalovirus exposure and HLA in healthy donors. This PCR relied on a set of 60 Vbeta primers and 13 Jbeta primers. Sequencing was performed with immunoSEQ multiplex PCR; in TCRdb, only in-frame clones are kept and a portion is missing. There are under 300,000 clones in the sample; over 90% occur only once, and about 1.7% lies in the top ten. The sequenced material came from PBMCs. These receptors came from a girl aged 2-10 years in good health and CMV-seronegative.

The rearrangement joins TRBV28 to TRBJ2-7, with D perhaps matching TRBD2 (6 bases). Germline CDR1 reads MDHEN; CDR2 reads SYDVKM. V lost 7 bases to trimming and J lost 1 base, with 17 bases between them. This CDR3 has 15 residues. CDR3 sequence reads: CASNRPGLRSYEQYF. The CDR3, as DNA: TGTGCCAGCAACCGACCGGGACTCAGATCCTACGAGCAGTACTTC. Variable domain in full (rest from reference TRBV28 and TRBJ2-7): DVKVTQSSRYLVKRTGEKVFLECVQDMDHENMFWYRQDPGLGLRLIYFSYDVKMKEKGDIPEGYSVSREKKERFSLILESASTNQTSMYLCASNRPGLRSYEQYFGPGTRLTVT.

This chain uses TRBV27 with TRBJ2-7, with D possibly matching TRBD2 (5 bases). Germline loops: CDR1 MNHEY, CDR2 SMNVEV (reference sequence). V was pared by 8 bases and J by 0 bases, with 11 bases between. This CDR3 is built from 13 residues. The CDR3 sequence: CASSSGYSYEQYF. CDR3 sequence (DNA): TGTGCCAGCTCGAGCGGATACTCCTACGAGCAGTACTTC.

This chain joins TRBV11-2 and TRBJ2-5, with D tentatively TRBD2 (6 bases). The germline CDR1 and CDR2 sequences are SGHAT and FQNNGV. The CDR3 extends over 16 amino acids. Trimming stripped 1 base from V and 2 bases from J, with 14 bases between. This CDR3 reads CASSLGRRTIQETQYF. CDR3 nucleotides: TGTGCCAGCAGCTTAGGGAGGAGGACTATTCAAGAGACCCAGTACTTC.

The chain joins TRBV10-3 to TRBJ1-2; D unclear. The CDR3 sequence is 12 residues long. V was shortened by 2 bases and J by 12 bases, with 13 bases between the two germline ends. The germline V gene encodes CDR1 ENHRY and CDR2 SYGVKD. The CDR3 DNA sequence: TGTGCCATCAGTGAGGTTTCGGGTGCTGACACCTTC. Encoded protein: CAISEVSGADTF.

The chain couples TRBV30 to TRBJ2-2, with D maybe TRBD2 (5 bases). V shed 2 bases and J shed 4 bases, with 8 bases lying between them. The CDR3 is made up of 13 amino acids. The germline V gene encodes CDR1 GTSNPN and CDR2 SVGIG (reference sequence). The CDR3 bases are TGTGCCTGGAGTCCGGGGTTCACCGGGGAGCTGTTTTTT. Its translation: CAWSPGFTGELFF.

The chain joins TRBV2 to TRBJ1-1; no reliable D call. V lost 4 bases, J lost 0 bases, and 6 bases lay in between. CDR3 length: 13 amino acids. Germline V gene data show CDR1 as SNHLY and CDR2 as FYNNEI. The chain's CDR3 is CASSGEVNTEAFF. CDR3 nucleotides: TGTGCCAGCAGTGGTGAGGTGAACACTGAAGCTTTCTTT.

The chain joins TRBV2 to TRBJ2-3, with 8 bases that match TRBD1. Germline-derived CDR1 and CDR2 are SNHLY and FYNNEI. The CDR3 has 16 residues. V lost 4 bases and J lost 2; bases outside the gene matches: 8. The CDR3, as DNA: TGTGCCAGCAGTGGGGCTGACAGGGGATTCACAGATACGCAGTATTTT. This encodes CASSGADRGFTDTQYF. Combining the CDR3 with reference TRBV2 and TRBJ2-3 gives the whole variable domain EPEVTQTPSHQVTQMGQEVILRCVPISNHLYFYWYRQILGQKVEFLVSFYNNEISEKSEIFDDQFSVERPDGSNFTLKIRSTKLEDSAMYFCASSGADRGFTDTQYFGPGTRLTVL.